This T cell receptor (beta chain) appears in the sequencing data of a study of cytomegalovirus exposure and HLA in healthy donors. General observations from the study: The study reported that TCR beta sequences accurately predicted HLA-A and HLA-B alleles in most subjects. Most TCR sequences were rare, but some public TCRs occurred in many donors.

While unrecorded immune exposures were likely, the donors were nominally healthy when sampled. PCR primers comprised 60 Vbeta and 13 Jbeta primers. Sequenced by immunoSEQ multiplex PCR; TCRdb stores in-frame clones only, minus some. The table has about 150,000 clones, almost 80% seen once; the top ten hold roughly 0.68%. This clone has a single count. The target antigen is unknown. The germline V gene encodes CDR1 ENHRY and CDR2 SYGVKD. The CDR3 sequence is 14 residues long. After removal of 4 bases from V and 8 bases from J, the junction contained 3 bases not matched to a gene. The TCR was taken from a male donor in good health and CMV-seronegative. The V call is TRBV10-3, the J call TRBJ2-3; 13 bases agree with TRBD2. The specimen was PBMCs. In DNA form, the CDR3 reads TGTGCCATCAGTGGGACTAGCGGGAGAAGTACGCAGTATTTT. Translating gives CAISGTSGRSTQYF.